The rows below give T cell receptor beta chains drawn from one sample of a study of blood T cell repertoires in COVID-19. The data were produced by immunoSEQ multiplex PCR, yet TCRdb's version contains in-frame clones alone and is incomplete. The data hold around 320,000 clones, with 85% to 90% observed a single time. Sequencing was done on a sample of PBMCs or T cells enriched from blood (not recorded which). The receptors here all came from a woman aged 18-29 years with acute COVID-19. CDR3s leave out the opening cysteine and the closing phenylalanine or tryptophan. Each record gives: V gene, clone size, J gene, CDR3 protein. Only some rows state a clone size, as once, few, many or a class for expanded clones.

TRBV28	NA	TRBJ2-7	ASRGSGWSSYEQY
TRBV18	NA	TRBJ1-2	ASSPREGGEGYT
TRBV7-9	NA	TRBJ1-2	ASSPGQDYGYT
TRBV4-2	NA	TRBJ2-7	ASSRSGTDSEQY
TRBV11-2	NA	TRBJ1-6	ASRTGTGDSPLH
TRBV6-4	NA	TRBJ2-3	ASSDSLAGDTDTQY
TRBV27	NA	TRBJ2-2	ASSFLNTGELF
TRBV3-1/TRBV3-2	NA	TRBJ2-4	ASSQRDTQKNIQY
TRBV7-9	NA	TRBJ1-3	ASSLQAGNTIY
TRBV18	NA	TRBJ2-2	ASSLGQRNTGELF
TRBV7-9	NA	TRBJ2-7	ASSLAQINEQY
TRBV18	NA	TRBJ1-2	ASSNQGQGIYGYT
TRBV27	few	TRBJ1-2	ASSLTGKFGYT
TRBV28	NA	TRBJ1-4	ASSSAQRGEKLF
TRBV18	NA	TRBJ1-5	ASSPQQDSSNQPQH
TRBV7-2	NA	TRBJ2-7	ASSLGPSGADYEQY
TRBV19	NA	TRBJ2-4	ASSLVGTSGNIQY
TRBV27	NA	TRBJ2-7	ASSFSGSSYEQY
TRBV5-6	NA	TRBJ1-5	ASSATGGGQPQH
TRBV10-1	NA	TRBJ2-5	ASSEVAGDYGTQY
TRBV13	NA	TRBJ1-4	ASSAPTGGKEKLF
TRBV7-3	NA	TRBJ1-3	ASSLRTRSFNSGNTIY
TRBV11-2	NA	TRBJ2-5	ASSFDSLETQY
TRBV11-1	few	TRBJ1-5	ASSLGGNSNQPQH
TRBV28	NA	TRBJ2-7	ASSVLGAPSYEQY
TRBV18	NA	TRBJ2-2	ASSPRNSGMSGELF
TRBV28	NA	TRBJ1-6	ASSGQGASSSPLH
TRBV7-9	NA	TRBJ2-3	ASSLFGLAGEGLTQY
TRBV7-3	NA	TRBJ1-2	ASSFDRGLGGYT
TRBV5-1	NA	TRBJ2-7	ASSAGTGGSYEQY
TRBV29-1	NA	TRBJ1-2	SGSQGGGYT
TRBV28	NA	TRBJ1-1	AILKGTEAF
TRBV2	once	TRBJ1-1	ASNSEGGTEAF